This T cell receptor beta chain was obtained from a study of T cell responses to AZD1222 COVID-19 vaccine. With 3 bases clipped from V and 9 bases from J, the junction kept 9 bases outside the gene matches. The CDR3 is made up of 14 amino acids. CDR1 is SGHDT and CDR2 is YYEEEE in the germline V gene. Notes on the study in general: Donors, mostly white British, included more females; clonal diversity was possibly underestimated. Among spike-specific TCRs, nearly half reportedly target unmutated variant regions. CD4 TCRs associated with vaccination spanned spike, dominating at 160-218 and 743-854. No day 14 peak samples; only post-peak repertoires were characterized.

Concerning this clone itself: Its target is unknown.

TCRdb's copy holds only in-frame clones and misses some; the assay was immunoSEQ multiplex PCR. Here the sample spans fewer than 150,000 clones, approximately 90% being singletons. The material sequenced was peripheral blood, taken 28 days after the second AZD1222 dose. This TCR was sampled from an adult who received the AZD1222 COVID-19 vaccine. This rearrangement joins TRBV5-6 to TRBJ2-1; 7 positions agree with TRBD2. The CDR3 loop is CASSSGLESIEQFF. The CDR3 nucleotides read TGTGCCAGCAGCTCCGGACTAGAGTCGATTGAGCAGTTCTTC. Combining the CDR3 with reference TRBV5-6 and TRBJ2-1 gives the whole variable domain DAGVTQSPTHLIKTRGQQVTLRCSPKSGHDTVSWYQQALGQGPQFIFQYYEEEERQRGNFPDRFSGHQFPNYSSELNVNALLLGDSALYLCASSSGLESIEQFFGPGTRLTVL.